This T cell receptor (beta chain) was recovered during a study of CD8 T cells in ankylosing spondylitis. This clonotype came up many times. Antigen: not known. The CDR3 covers 15 residues. V lost 2 bases, J lost 8 bases, and 15 bases lay in between. One entry per CDR3 protein, called by TCRdb with MiXCR from the 5' RACE reads. The sample has fewer than 400,000 distinct CDR3 sequences; about 15% are singletons. General study results and limits: There were earlier reports of some motif variants in reactive arthritis synovial fluid and blood. It was reported that disease-linked clones were significantly enriched in matched ankylosing spondylitis synovial fluid.

The source material was blood, either unsorted or a sorted T cell fraction (not recorded which). The source of this sequence is a male donor with ankylosing spondylitis or in good health (not recorded which). The rearrangement joins TRBV12-3 or TRBV12-4 to TRBJ1-4, with D unclear. This chain's CDR3 is CASSLLMLSGEKLFF. The CDR3 nucleotides are TGTGCCAGCAGTTTACTGATGCTAAGCGGAGAAAAACTGTTTTTT.